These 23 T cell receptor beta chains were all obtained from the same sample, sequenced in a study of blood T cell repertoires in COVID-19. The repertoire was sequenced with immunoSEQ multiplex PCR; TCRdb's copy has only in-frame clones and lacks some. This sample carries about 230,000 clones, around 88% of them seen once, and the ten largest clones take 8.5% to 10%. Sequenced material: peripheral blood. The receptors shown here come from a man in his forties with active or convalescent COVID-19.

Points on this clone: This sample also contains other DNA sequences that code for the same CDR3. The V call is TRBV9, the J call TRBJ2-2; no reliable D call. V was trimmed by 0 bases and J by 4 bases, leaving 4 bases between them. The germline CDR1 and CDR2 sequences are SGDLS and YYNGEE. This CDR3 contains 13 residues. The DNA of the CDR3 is TGTGCCAGCAGCGTAGGTAGCACCGGGGAGCTGTTTTTT. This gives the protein CASSVGSTGELFF.

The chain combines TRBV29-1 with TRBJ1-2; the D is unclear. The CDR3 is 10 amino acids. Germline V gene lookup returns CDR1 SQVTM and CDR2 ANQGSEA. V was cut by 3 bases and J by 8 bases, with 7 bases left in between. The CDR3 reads CSVDGYGYTF. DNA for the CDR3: TGCAGCGTTGACGGGTACGGCTACACCTTC.

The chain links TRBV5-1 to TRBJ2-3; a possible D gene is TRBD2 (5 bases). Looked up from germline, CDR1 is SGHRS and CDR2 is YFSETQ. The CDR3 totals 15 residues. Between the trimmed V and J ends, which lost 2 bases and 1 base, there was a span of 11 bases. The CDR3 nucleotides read TGCGCCAGCAGCTTCAGAGGGTCGGGCACAGATACGCAGTATTTT. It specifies CASSFRGSGTDTQYF. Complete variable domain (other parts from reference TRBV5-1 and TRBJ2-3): KAGVTQTPRYLIKTRGQQVTLSCSPISGHRSVSWYQQTPGQGLQFLFEYFSETQRNKGNFPGRFSGRQFSNSRSEMNVSTLELGDSALYLCASSFRGSGTDTQYFGPGTRLTVL.

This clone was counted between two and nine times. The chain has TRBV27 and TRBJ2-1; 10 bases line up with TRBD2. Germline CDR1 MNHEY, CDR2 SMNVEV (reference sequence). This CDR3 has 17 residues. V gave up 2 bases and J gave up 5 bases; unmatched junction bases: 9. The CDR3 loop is CASSLSLTSGIDNEQFF. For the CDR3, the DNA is TGTGCCAGCAGTTTAAGTCTCACTAGCGGGATTGACAATGAGCAGTTCTTC.

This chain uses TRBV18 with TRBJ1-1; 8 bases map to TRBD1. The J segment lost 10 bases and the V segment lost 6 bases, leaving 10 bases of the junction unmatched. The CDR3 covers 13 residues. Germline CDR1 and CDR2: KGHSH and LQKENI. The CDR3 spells CASSPGQGGRAFF. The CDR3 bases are TGTGCCAGCTCCCCTGGACAGGGCGGGAGAGCTTTCTTT. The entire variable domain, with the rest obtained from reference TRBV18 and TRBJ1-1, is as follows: NAGVMQNPRHLVRRRGQEARLRCSPMKGHSHVYWYRQLPEEGLKFMVYLQKENIIDESGMPKERFSAEFPKEGPSILRIQQVVRGDSAAYFCASSPGQGGRAFFGQGTRLTVV.

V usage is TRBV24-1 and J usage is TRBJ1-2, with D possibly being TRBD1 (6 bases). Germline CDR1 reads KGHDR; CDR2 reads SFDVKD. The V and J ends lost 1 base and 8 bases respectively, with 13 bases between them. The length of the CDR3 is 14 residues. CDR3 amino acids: CATSDLGGGAGYTF. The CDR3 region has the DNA TGTGCCACCAGTGATTTAGGGGGTGGCGCCGGCTACACCTTC.

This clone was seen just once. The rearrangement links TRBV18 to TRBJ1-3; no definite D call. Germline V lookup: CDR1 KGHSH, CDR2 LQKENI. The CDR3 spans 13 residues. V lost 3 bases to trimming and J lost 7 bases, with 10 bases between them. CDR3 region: CASSPGEVNTIYF. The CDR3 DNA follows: TGTGCCAGCTCACCCGGAGAGGTCAACACCATATATTTT.

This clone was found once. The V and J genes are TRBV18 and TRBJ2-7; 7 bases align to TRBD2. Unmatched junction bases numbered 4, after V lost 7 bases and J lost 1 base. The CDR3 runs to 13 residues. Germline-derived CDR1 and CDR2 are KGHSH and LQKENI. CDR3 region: CASWSGNSYEQYF. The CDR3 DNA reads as TGTGCCAGCTGGAGCGGGAATTCCTACGAGCAGTACTTC.

The CDR3 here is CASSPLQETQYF. The CDR3 nucleotides are TGTGCCAGCAGCCCCCTACAAGAGACCCAGTACTTC. The chain is built from TRBV6-5 and TRBJ2-5; D is uncertain. Germline lookup yields CDR1 MNHEY and CDR2 SVGAGI. V dropped 6 bases and J dropped 2 bases, with 7 bases sitting between them. This CDR3 contains 12 residues.

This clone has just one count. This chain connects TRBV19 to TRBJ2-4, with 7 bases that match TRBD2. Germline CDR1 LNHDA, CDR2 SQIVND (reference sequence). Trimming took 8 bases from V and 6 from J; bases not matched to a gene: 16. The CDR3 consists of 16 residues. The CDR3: CASAVGPREVPNIQYF. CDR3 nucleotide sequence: TGTGCCAGTGCCGTGGGGCCCCGGGAGGTTCCAAACATTCAGTACTTC.

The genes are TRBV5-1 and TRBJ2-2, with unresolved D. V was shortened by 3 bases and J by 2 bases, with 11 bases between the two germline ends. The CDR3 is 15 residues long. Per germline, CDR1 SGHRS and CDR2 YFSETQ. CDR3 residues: CASSSGDLNTGELFF. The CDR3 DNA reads TGCGCCAGCAGCTCCGGAGACTTAAACACCGGGGAGCTGTTTTTT.

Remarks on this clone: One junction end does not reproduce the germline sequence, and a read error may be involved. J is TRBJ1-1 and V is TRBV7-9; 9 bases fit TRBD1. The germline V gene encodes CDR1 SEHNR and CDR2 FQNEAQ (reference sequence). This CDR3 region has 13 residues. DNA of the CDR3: TGTGCCAGCAGCGACAGGGGGAACTCTGAAGCTTTCTTT. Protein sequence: CASSDRGNSEAFF.

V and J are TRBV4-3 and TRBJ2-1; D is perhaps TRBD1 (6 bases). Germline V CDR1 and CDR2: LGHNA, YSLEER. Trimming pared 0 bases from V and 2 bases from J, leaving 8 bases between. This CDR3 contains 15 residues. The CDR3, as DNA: TGCGCCAGCAGCCAAGAACAGGGCCCCTACAATGAGCAGTTCTTC. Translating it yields CASSQEQGPYNEQFF.

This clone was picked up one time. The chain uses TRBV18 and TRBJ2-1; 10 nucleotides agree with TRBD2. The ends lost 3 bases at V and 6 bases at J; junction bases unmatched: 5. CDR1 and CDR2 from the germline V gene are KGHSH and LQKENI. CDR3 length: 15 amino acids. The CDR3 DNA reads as TGTGCCAGCTCACCGGTAGCGGGGGGAGGCAATGAGCAGTTCTTC. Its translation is CASSPVAGGGNEQFF.

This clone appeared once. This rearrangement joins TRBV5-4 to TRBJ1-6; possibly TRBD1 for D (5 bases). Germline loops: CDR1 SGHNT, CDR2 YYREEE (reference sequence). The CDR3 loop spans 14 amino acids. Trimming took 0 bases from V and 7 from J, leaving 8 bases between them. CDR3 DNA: TGTGCCAGCAGCTTGGCAGGGATCAATTCACCCCTCCACTTT. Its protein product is CASSLAGINSPLHF.

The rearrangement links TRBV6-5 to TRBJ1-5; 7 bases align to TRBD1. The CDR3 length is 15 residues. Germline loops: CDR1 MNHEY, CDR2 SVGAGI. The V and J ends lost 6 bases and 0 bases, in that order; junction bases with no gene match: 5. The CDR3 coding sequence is TGTGCCAGCAGCAGCGACAGGGATAGCAATCAGCCCCAGCATTTT. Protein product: CASSSDRDSNQPQHF.

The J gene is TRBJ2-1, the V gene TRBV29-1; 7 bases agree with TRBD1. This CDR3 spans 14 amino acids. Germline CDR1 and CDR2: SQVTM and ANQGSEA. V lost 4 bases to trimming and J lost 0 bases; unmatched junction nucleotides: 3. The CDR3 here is CSVVRQGSYNEQFF. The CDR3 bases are TGCAGCGTTGTGCGACAGGGCTCCTACAATGAGCAGTTCTTC.

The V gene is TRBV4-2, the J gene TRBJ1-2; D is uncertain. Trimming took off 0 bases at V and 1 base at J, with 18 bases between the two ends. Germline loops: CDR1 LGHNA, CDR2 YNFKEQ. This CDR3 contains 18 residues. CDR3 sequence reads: CASSQDATFLLYNYGYTF. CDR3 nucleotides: TGTGCCAGCAGCCAAGACGCGACATTTCTCTTATATAACTATGGCTACACCTTC.

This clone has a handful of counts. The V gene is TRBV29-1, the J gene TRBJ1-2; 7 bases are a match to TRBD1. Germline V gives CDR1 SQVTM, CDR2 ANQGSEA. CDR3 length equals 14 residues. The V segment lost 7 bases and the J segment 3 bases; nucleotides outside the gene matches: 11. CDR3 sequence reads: CSAREGTAYYGYTF. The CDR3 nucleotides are TGCAGCGCCAGGGAAGGGACAGCATACTATGGCTACACCTTC.

The CDR3 protein is CASSLLRESPLHF. CDR3 nucleotide sequence: TGTGCCAGCAGCTTATTGAGGGAGTCACCCCTCCACTTT. The V gene is TRBV11-2, the J gene TRBJ1-6; D remains unclear. Deletions cut 2 bases from V and 10 bases from J, with 9 bases between. There are 13 residues in the CDR3. CDR1 and CDR2 from the germline V gene are SGHAT and FQNNGV.

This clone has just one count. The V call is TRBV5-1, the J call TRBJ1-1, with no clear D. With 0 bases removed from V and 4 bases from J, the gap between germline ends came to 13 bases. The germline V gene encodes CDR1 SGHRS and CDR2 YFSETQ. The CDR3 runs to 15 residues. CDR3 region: CASSLVPGVRTEAFF. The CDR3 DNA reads TGCGCCAGCAGCTTGGTTCCGGGTGTGCGCACTGAAGCTTTCTTT.

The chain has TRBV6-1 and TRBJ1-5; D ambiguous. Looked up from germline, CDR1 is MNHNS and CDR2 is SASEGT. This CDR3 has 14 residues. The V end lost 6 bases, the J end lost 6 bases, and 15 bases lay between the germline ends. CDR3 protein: CASRPRGLGQPQHF. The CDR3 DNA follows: TGTGCCAGCAGGCCGAGAGGGCTAGGTCAGCCCCAGCATTTT.

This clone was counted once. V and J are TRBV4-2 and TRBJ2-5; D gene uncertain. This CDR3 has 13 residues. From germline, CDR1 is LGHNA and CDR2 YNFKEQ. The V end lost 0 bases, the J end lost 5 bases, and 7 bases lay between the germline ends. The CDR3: CASSQDRLETQYF. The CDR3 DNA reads TGTGCCAGCAGCCAAGACAGGCTGGAGACCCAGTACTTC.